Listed below are T cell receptor beta chains from one sample, sequenced in a study of radiation and T cells in renal cell carcinoma. The table came from immunoSEQ multiplex PCR; TCRdb's copy has only in-frame clones and leaves some out. Among about 16,000 clones listed, approximately 58% were seen once. This specimen was tumor tissue, taken from a patient whose treatment was nephrectomy without radiotherapy. These receptors originate from a man aged 40-49 years with renal cell carcinoma. CDR3s include the opening cysteine and the closing phenylalanine or tryptophan.

CDR3 length	V gene	J gene	CDR3 protein
15	TRBV10-2	TRBJ1-2	CASSEALGTNYGYTF
13	TRBV28	TRBJ1-5	CASITGSNQPQHF
17	TRBV7-2	TRBJ2-3	CASSLLRKRGYTDTQYF
15	TRBV5-4	TRBJ1-2	CASSSSTGTGVGYTF
11	TRBV30	TRBJ1-2	CAWRNNYGYTF
14	TRBV4-3	TRBJ1-2	CASSTGTWRNGYTF
15	TRBV4-3	TRBJ2-7	CASSQDKHLTYEQYF
14	TRBV19	TRBJ1-1	CASSIGGPRTEAFF
13	TRBV5-1	TRBJ1-1	CASSLQGRTEAFF
11	TRBV6-5	TRBJ1-2	CASTQGYGYTF
15	TRBV7-9	TRBJ1-3	CASSLTIGFGNTIYF
15	TRBV6-6	TRBJ1-1	CASSYDGREGTEAFF
18	TRBV10-1	TRBJ1-1	CASSESSESHSLTNEAFF
14	TRBV2	TRBJ1-2	CASSRDRESSGYTF
14	TRBV29-1	TRBJ1-1	CSVETGGGNTEAFF
15	TRBV7-6	TRBJ2-7	CASSPWEGRSYEQYF
14	TRBV5-1	TRBJ1-2	CASSRGQGALGYTF
15	TRBV6-1	TRBJ2-5	CASSESSGGQETQYF